This T cell receptor beta chain originates from a study of vaccination and CD4 T cells after COVID-19. This clonotype occurred a few times. Its antigen is not known. Treatment here: roughly ten-day PBMC culture with coronavirus spike peptide pools or control peptides (ViraFEST assay). Peptide pools at roughly 10 ug/ml stimulated under 2.5 million PBMCs per well with about 9.1 IU/ml IL-2. There are 10 residues in the CDR3. The germline CDR1 and CDR2 sequences are MNHNS and SASEGT. Trimming removed 8 bases at V and 9 bases at J, with 8 bases between. An Oncomine TCR Beta short-read assay was used to sequence the DNA from cultured CD4+ T cells. One entry per CDR3 protein results from TCRdb running MiXCR on the PCR reads. This table has several thousand distinct CDR3 sequences, about 50% appearing once.

Sequencing input: CD4+ T cells from blood, cultured in vitro. The V call is TRBV6-1, the J call TRBJ1-5; D unresolved. This clonotype was sampled from a human donor who had recovered from COVID-19. The CDR3 DNA sequence: TGTGCCAGCGGGGATCGGCCCCAGCATTTT. Encoded protein: CASGDRPQHF.